What follows are 30 T cell receptor beta chains derived from one specimen sequenced in a study of blood T cell repertoires in COVID-19. Method: immunoSEQ multiplex PCR; TCRdb's copy keeps in-frame clones and lacks some. The repertoire holds about 230,000 clones, with around 80% as singletons. The sequenced sample consisted of peripheral blood. These TCRs come from a woman aged 40-49 years who had recovered from COVID-19.

This chain links TRBV4-1 with TRBJ1-5; no definite D call. Germline assignment: CDR1 MGHRA and CDR2 YSYEKL. V was cut by 6 bases and J by 6 bases, with 18 bases left in between. The CDR3 is 15 amino acids. The CDR3 here is CASSRSVLSGQPQHF. In nucleotides, the CDR3 is TGCGCCAGCAGTCGTTCAGTCCTGTCGGGTCAGCCCCAGCATTTT.

The rearrangement links TRBV20-1 to TRBJ1-5; D not resolved. CDR1 is DFQATT and CDR2 is SNEGSKA in the germline V gene (reference sequence). The CDR3 extends over 12 amino acids. The V gene lost 3 bases and the J gene lost 9 bases, with 12 bases spanning the gap. CDR3 loop: CSASRGYGPQHF. The CDR3 DNA is TGCAGTGCTAGTCGCGGGTATGGGCCCCAGCATTTT.

This clone has more than one count but fewer than ten. J is TRBJ1-1 and V is TRBV28, with TRBD1 matching 12 bases. From germline, CDR1 is MDHEN and CDR2 SYDVKM. Trimming at V came to 6 bases and at J to 1 base, leaving 6 bases not matched to a gene. The CDR3 contains 16 residues. CDR3 in DNA: TGTGCCAGCAGCGTTTGGGACAGGGGGCCGAACACTGAAGCTTTCTTT. Its translation: CASSVWDRGPNTEAFF.

The V and J genes are TRBV27 and TRBJ2-1; weak D call: TRBD1 (6 bases). CDR3 size: 14 residues. V lost 4 bases to trimming and J lost 7 bases, with 14 bases between them. Germline loops: CDR1 MNHEY, CDR2 SMNVEV (reference sequence). The CDR3 sequence is CASSSWTEENEQFF. Written as DNA, the CDR3 is TGTGCCAGCAGTTCATGGACAGAGGAGAATGAGCAGTTCTTC.

V is TRBV5-4 and J is TRBJ2-5; 9 bases match TRBD1. The V gene's germline CDR1 is SGHNT and CDR2 YYREEE (reference sequence). There are 15 residues in the CDR3. V was clipped by 1 base and J by 5 bases; unmatched bases: 6. The CDR3 sequence is CASSLSGGQGETQYF. In DNA, the CDR3 is TGTGCCAGCAGCTTGAGCGGCGGACAGGGGGAGACCCAGTACTTC. Combining the CDR3 with reference TRBV5-4 and TRBJ2-5 gives the whole variable domain ETGVTQSPTHLIKTRGQQVTLRCSSQSGHNTVSWYQQALGQGPQFIFQYYREEENGRGNFPPRFSGLQFPNYSSELNVNALELDDSALYLCASSLSGGQGETQYFGPGTRLLVL.

V gene TRBV2 combines with J gene TRBJ1-5; TRBD1 agrees at 11 bases. Looked up from germline, CDR1 is SNHLY and CDR2 is FYNNEI. The CDR3 has 13 amino acids. J was trimmed by 8 bases and V by 4 bases; bases with no gene match: 1. In DNA form, the CDR3 reads TGTGCCAGCAGTGGGGACAGGGGGAAGCCCCAGCATTTT. It is translated as CASSGDRGKPQHF.

This clone was seen only once. The rearrangement joins TRBV18 to TRBJ2-3, with D hard to call. The CDR3 is made up of 12 amino acids. CDR1 and CDR2 from the germline V gene are KGHSH and LQKENI. V was trimmed by 4 bases and J by 4 bases, leaving 6 bases between them. In nucleotides, the CDR3 is TGTGCCAGCTCACAGACATCAGATACGCAGTATTTT. Protein: CASSQTSDTQYF.

The chain carries TRBV12-3 or TRBV12-4 and TRBJ1-2, with no clear D. V was pared by 3 bases and J by 8 bases, with 10 bases between. This CDR3 region has 12 residues. Here the CDR3 DNA reads TGTGCCAGCAGTTTGCGGGGATACGGCTACACCTTC. Protein sequence: CASSLRGYGYTF.

The CDR3 region has the DNA TGCGCCAGCAGTCCCGGGACAGATTCCTATGGCTACACCTTC. The encoded protein is CASSPGTDSYGYTF. The gene calls are TRBV5-1 and TRBJ1-2, with 7 bases fitting TRBD1. The length of the CDR3 is 14 residues. Trimming removed 5 bases from V and 4 bases from J; junction bases left unmatched: 8. Germline assignment: CDR1 SGHRS and CDR2 YFSETQ.

The chain combines TRBV5-4 with TRBJ2-2, with TRBD2 identical over 11 bases. V was clipped by 2 bases and J by 5 bases; unmatched bases: 5. CDR1 and CDR2 from the germline V gene are SGHNT and YYREEE (reference sequence). The CDR3 spans 16 residues. Here the CDR3 reads CASSFLSGGVTGELFF. CDR3 DNA sequence: TGTGCCAGCAGCTTCCTTAGCGGGGGGGTAACCGGGGAGCTGTTTTTT.

In nucleotides, the CDR3 is TGTGCCAGCAGCTCTATTACCGGGACAGGGTCTACTTCACCCCTCCACTTT. Protein: CASSSITGTGSTSPLHF. This chain joins TRBV7-2 and TRBJ1-6; 9 nucleotides align to TRBD1. Germline trimming cut 4 bases from V and 9 bases from J; bases unmatched to any gene: 13. The CDR3 runs to 17 residues. Germline-derived CDR1 and CDR2 are SGHTA and FQGNSA.

The CDR3 sequence is CASSLSLLAGGLPGNTIYF. The CDR3 DNA is TGCGCCAGCAGCTTATCCCTCTTGGCAGGGGGGCTCCCTGGAAACACCATATATTTT. The chain carries TRBV5-1 and TRBJ1-3, with TRBD1 matching 7 bases. The V and J ends lost 2 bases and 2 bases, in that order; junction bases with no gene match: 16. CDR1 is SGHRS, CDR2 YFSETQ, per germline. The CDR3 loop spans 19 amino acids.

V and J are TRBV6-5 and TRBJ2-1, with D possibly TRBD1 on 6 matching bases. V lost 6 bases and J lost 0, with 12 bases in between. The CDR3 spans 15 residues. Germline-derived CDR1 and CDR2 are MNHEY and SVGAGI. Written as DNA, the CDR3 is TGTGCCAGCAGGCGAAACAGGGACTCCTACAATGAGCAGTTCTTC. Translating gives CASRRNRDSYNEQFF.

In DNA form, the CDR3 reads TGTGCCAGCAGCCAAGAATGGGGCGCAGATACGCAGTATTTT. Its protein is CASSQEWGADTQYF. The V gene is TRBV3-1 (or the pseudogene TRBV3-2), the J gene TRBJ2-3, with D maybe TRBD1 (5 bases). With 0 bases removed from V and 4 bases from J, the gap between germline ends came to 8 bases. The V gene's germline CDR1 is LGHDT and CDR2 YNNKEL (reference sequence). This CDR3 has 14 amino acids.

The chain uses TRBV19 and TRBJ2-5; TRBD2 agrees at 7 bases. The V gene end was trimmed by 6 bases and the J gene end by 3 bases; junction bases not matched to a gene: 4. The CDR3 covers 13 residues. Germline V gene lookup returns CDR1 LNHDA and CDR2 SQIVND (reference sequence). The CDR3 region is CASRNSGEETQYF. The CDR3 DNA follows: TGTGCCAGTAGGAACAGCGGGGAAGAGACCCAGTACTTC.

The CDR3 here is CASSPEYGQGSRSNYGYTF. The CDR3 DNA is TGTGCCAGCTCACCTGAATACGGACAGGGGTCCCGGTCTAACTATGGCTACACCTTC. This chain joins TRBV18 and TRBJ1-2, with TRBD1 matching over 9 bases. Unmatched junction bases numbered 14, after V lost 3 bases and J lost 0 bases. Germline CDR1 and CDR2: KGHSH and LQKENI. The CDR3 is 19 residues long.

The sample holds one count of this clone. The CDR3 protein is CASSIEYRNWNEQFF. The CDR3, as DNA: TGTGCCAGTAGTATAGAGTACAGAAATTGGAATGAGCAGTTCTTC. V is TRBV19 and J is TRBJ2-1, with D hard to call. The germline V gene encodes CDR1 LNHDA and CDR2 SQIVND (reference sequence). The CDR3 has 15 amino acids. V gave up 0 bases and J gave up 7 bases, with 13 bases separating them.

V and J are TRBV19 and TRBJ1-1; D unresolved. The CDR3 runs to 14 residues. The ends were cut back, 5 bases at V and 4 bases at J, with 14 bases in the middle. Looked up from germline, CDR1 is LNHDA and CDR2 is SQIVND (reference sequence). The CDR3 region has the DNA TGTGCCAGTAGTTCCCACCTAGGGAGCACTGAAGCTTTCTTT. Translation gives CASSSHLGSTEAFF.

This chain links TRBV11-3 with TRBJ2-3, with 9 bases matching TRBD2. Trimming took 1 base from V and 8 from J; bases not matched to a gene: 4. The CDR3 sequence is 14 residues long. Germline-derived CDR1 and CDR2 are SGHNT and YENEEA. This chain's CDR3 is CASSLGGGGGTQYF. The CDR3 DNA is TGTGCCAGCAGCTTAGGCGGGGGGGGCGGTACGCAGTATTTT.

The chain recombines TRBV2 with TRBJ2-2; 8 nucleotides match TRBD2. The CDR3 sequence is 17 residues long. The J segment lost 4 bases and the V segment lost 3 bases, leaving 10 bases of the junction unmatched. Germline V gives CDR1 SNHLY, CDR2 FYNNEI. CDR3 region: CASSDISSGYPTGELFF. CDR3 DNA: TGTGCCAGCAGTGATATATCTAGCGGGTATCCCACCGGGGAGCTGTTTTTT.

The J gene is TRBJ1-1, the V gene TRBV7-9, with 9 bases aligning to TRBD1. This CDR3 spans 15 amino acids. V dropped 1 base and J dropped 0; count of bases not matched to a gene: 0. Germline V CDR1 and CDR2: SEHNR, FQNEAQ (reference sequence). The chain's CDR3 is CASSLGDRVNTEAFF. The CDR3 DNA reads as TGTGCCAGCAGCTTAGGGGACAGGGTGAACACTGAAGCTTTCTTT.

The chain uses TRBV5-5 and TRBJ1-2, with 8 bases aligning to TRBD1. This CDR3 contains 12 residues. V lost 2 bases, J lost 7 bases, and 1 base stayed unmatched. The germline gives CDR1 SGHKS, CDR2 YYEKEE (reference sequence). CDR3 loop: CASSFDRGGYTF. DNA of the CDR3: TGTGCCAGCAGCTTCGACAGGGGTGGCTACACCTTC.

This rearrangement joins TRBV12-3 or TRBV12-4 to TRBJ2-7; 7 positions agree with TRBD1. The V and J ends lost 6 bases and 3 bases, in that order; junction bases with no gene match: 5. The CDR3 runs to 13 residues. The CDR3 spells CASRGTADYEQYF. CDR3 in DNA: TGTGCCAGCAGAGGGACAGCAGACTACGAGCAGTACTTC.

The rearrangement uses TRBV28 and TRBJ2-3, with D possibly TRBD2 on 5 matching bases. The V end lost 5 bases, the J end lost 11 bases, and 17 bases lay between the germline ends. Germline loops: CDR1 MDHEN, CDR2 SYDVKM. The CDR3 totals 13 residues. CDR3 sequence (DNA): TGTGCCAGCAGTCCCCCGTCCCGAACTAGGCAGTATTTT. Translated: CASSPPSRTRQYF.

V usage is TRBV13 and J usage is TRBJ2-7, with TRBD1 identical over 7 bases. The J segment lost 0 bases and the V segment lost 6 bases, leaving 11 bases of the junction unmatched. The CDR3 contains 16 residues. Germline V gene sequence: CDR1 PRHDT, CDR2 FYEKMQ (reference sequence). The DNA of the CDR3 is TGTGCCAGCAGTAATCAACAGGGGCCCGCCTCCTACGAGCAGTACTTC. This gives the protein CASSNQQGPASYEQYF.

The genes are TRBV6-1 and TRBJ1-5, with a tentative D call TRBD1 (6 bases). The CDR3 is 14 amino acids. CDR1 and CDR2 from the germline V gene are MNHNS and SASEGT. The V end lost 3 bases, the J end lost 6 bases, and 12 bases lay between the germline ends. CDR3 sequence (DNA): TGTGCCAGCAGTGAGTCAGGGGTGTCTCAGCCCCAGCATTTT. It encodes CASSESGVSQPQHF.

The genes are TRBV28 and TRBJ2-3; possibly TRBD2 for D (6 bases). V gave up 5 bases and J gave up 6 bases, with 18 bases separating them. The V gene's germline CDR1 is MDHEN and CDR2 SYDVKM. The CDR3 is 15 residues long. The CDR3: CASSRRGGGTDTQYF. CDR3 bases: TGTGCCAGCAGTCGGCGGGGTGGGGGAACCGATACGCAGTATTTT.

The V call is TRBV5-1, the J call TRBJ2-4; possible D gene TRBD1, 5 bases. The CDR3 extends over 18 amino acids. CDR1 and CDR2 from the germline V gene are SGHRS and YFSETQ. Deletions cut 5 bases from V and 4 bases from J, with 25 bases between. CDR3 sequence: CASRDVGDNTNRKNIQYF. For the CDR3, the DNA is TGCGCCAGCAGGGACGTAGGAGACAATACCAACAGGAAAAACATTCAGTACTTC. Drawing the rest from reference TRBV5-1 and TRBJ2-4, the complete variable domain is KAGVTQTPRYLIKTRGQQVTLSCSPISGHRSVSWYQQTPGQGLQFLFEYFSETQRNKGNFPGRFSGRQFSNSRSEMNVSTLELGDSALYLCASRDVGDNTNRKNIQYFGAGTRLSVL.

A note on this clone: Other DNA sequences in the same sample also yield this CDR3. V and J are TRBV4-3 and TRBJ1-5; D not resolved. Germline-derived CDR1 and CDR2 are LGHNA and YSLEER. The CDR3 extends over 13 amino acids. V was clipped by 0 bases and J by 6 bases, with 6 bases between them. The CDR3 region has the DNA TGCGCCAGCAGCCAAGACCGGGGTCAGCCCCAGCATTTT. Protein: CASSQDRGQPQHF.

The J gene is TRBJ2-1, the V gene TRBV6-5; TRBD2 might be the D (6 bases). V was trimmed by 8 bases and J by 0 bases, leaving 14 bases between them. Germline assignment: CDR1 MNHEY and CDR2 SVGAGI. The CDR3 contains 15 residues. The CDR3 DNA reads as TGTGCCAGCCCCAGGGAGGCCAGCTCCTACAATGAGCAGTTCTTC. This codes for CASPREASSYNEQFF.